Listed below are T cell receptor beta chains from one sample, sequenced in a study of molecular identifiers for immune sequencing clone quantification. TCRdb reprocessed the PCR reads with MiXCR, giving one entry per CDR3 protein. The table has 60,000 to 80,000 distinct CDR3 sequences, about 18% seen once. The sequencing sample was made of naive CD8+ T cells from blood, with Jurkat cell RNA spiked in. Source of these receptors: a human donor in good health. Some libraries in this study had Jurkat cell RNA spiked in. The CDR3 runs from the conserved cysteine through the conserved F or W. Fields, in order: J gene, clone size, V gene, D gene, CDR3 protein, CDR3 DNA. The D gene is left open where the match is weak. Part of the rows lack a size; the others show once, few, many or a class for expanded clones.

TRBJ2-2,many,TRBV6-5,NA,CASSYTEYTGELFF,TGTGCCAGCAGTTACACAGAGTACACCGGGGAGCTGTTTTTT
TRBJ1-4,NA,TRBV24-1,NA,CATSDSRVEEKLFF,TGTGCCACCAGTGACAGCAGGGTAGAGGAAAAACTGTTTTTT
TRBJ1-2,many,TRBV27,NA,CASSLSAGQVYGYTF,TGTGCCAGCAGTTTATCGGCGGGCCAGGTCTATGGCTACACCTTC
TRBJ2-3,many,TRBV24-1,NA,CATSEQGSTDTQYF,TGTGCCACCAGTGAACAGGGAAGCACAGATACGCAGTATTTT
TRBJ2-3,many,TRBV4-2,TRBD2,CASSQVAGVGADTQYF,TGTGCCAGCAGCCAAGTGGCGGGAGTCGGGGCAGATACGCAGTATTTT
TRBJ2-2,many,TRBV7-2,NA,CASTLELNTGELFF,TGTGCCAGCACACTCGAACTGAACACCGGGGAGCTGTTTTTT
TRBJ2-1,many,TRBV7-9,NA,CASSLIALSGPEQFF,TGTGCCAGCAGCTTAATAGCTCTTAGCGGACCAGAGCAGTTCTTC
TRBJ1-3,many,TRBV12-5,TRBD1,CASGPGQLMLSGNTIYF,TGTGCTAGTGGTCCGGGACAGCTTATGCTCTCTGGAAACACCATATATTTT
TRBJ2-1,many,TRBV27,TRBD2,CASSPSGTSRYNEQFF,TGTGCCAGCAGCCCATCCGGGACTAGCCGATACAATGAGCAGTTCTTC
TRBJ2-3,many,TRBV7-2,NA,CASSLGVTDTQYF,TGTGCCAGCAGCTTGGGGGTCACAGATACGCAGTATTTT
TRBJ2-3,many,TRBV7-2,TRBD2,CASSFTSVADTQYF,TGTGCCAGCAGCTTTACTAGCGTGGCAGATACGCAGTATTTT
TRBJ1-1,few,TRBV28,NA,CASSLPSDMAELHGALF,TGTGCCAGCAGTTTACCCTCTGACATGGCAGAGCTTCATGGGGCTCTCTTT
TRBJ2-1,many,TRBV7-7,TRBD2,CASSLRTSDPYNEQFF,TGTGCTAGCAGCTTAAGGACTAGCGACCCCTACAATGAGCAGTTCTTC
TRBJ2-7,many,TRBV7-2,NA,CASSLFDGGSYEQYF,TGTGCCAGCAGCTTATTCGACGGAGGCTCCTACGAGCAGTACTTC
TRBJ2-1,many,TRBV11-2,NA,CASSSLRGPNLSRNEQFF,TGTGCCAGCAGCTCGCTTAGGGGACCAAACCTCTCCCGCAATGAGCAGTTCTTC
TRBJ2-2,many,TRBV6-2/TRBV6-3,NA,CASSYSSRADRSYNTGELFF,TGTGCCAGCAGTTACTCGAGCAGGGCAGACCGAAGCTACAACACCGGGGAGCTGTTTTTT
TRBJ2-7,many,TRBV20-1,NA,CSARKRSSYEQYF,TGCAGTGCTAGAAAAAGAAGCTCCTACGAGCAGTACTTC
TRBJ1-5,few,TRBV5-5,TRBD1,CANSLTGDSNQPQHF,TGTGCCAACAGCCTGACAGGGGATAGCAATCAGCCCCAGCATTTT
TRBJ1-1,many,TRBV7-9,NA,CASSSGDNTEAFF,TGTGCCAGCAGCTCCGGGGATAACACTGAAGCTTTCTTT
TRBJ1-4,medium-sized,TRBV30,TRBD1,CAWSVGGADEKLFF,TGTGCCTGGAGTGTAGGGGGCGCAGATGAAAAACTGTTTTTT